This entry lists 9 T cell receptor beta chains sequenced from one sample in a study of blood T cell repertoires in COVID-19. The data were produced by immunoSEQ multiplex PCR, yet TCRdb's version contains in-frame clones alone and is incomplete. The sample records about 200,000 clones, approximately 84% being singletons. Source material: PBMCs or T cells enriched from blood (not recorded which). The source of these receptors is a man between 35 and 55 years old who had recovered from COVID-19.

CDR3 region: CASSLDPSTGWNYGYTF. The DNA for the CDR3 is TGTGCCAGCAGCTTAGATCCCTCGACAGGGTGGAACTATGGCTACACCTTC. The V gene is TRBV7-8, the J gene TRBJ1-2; 7 bases align to TRBD1. Germline CDR1 reads SGHVS; CDR2 reads FQNEAQ. The CDR3 is made up of 17 amino acids. The V gene end was trimmed by 1 base and the J gene end by 2 bases; junction bases not matched to a gene: 10.

This CDR3 reads CASSELAGGSYNEQFF. The CDR3 nucleotides are TGTGCCAGCAGTGAATTAGCGGGGGGCTCCTACAATGAGCAGTTCTTC. V gene TRBV6-4 combines with J gene TRBJ2-1, with 10 positions matching TRBD2. Germline-derived CDR1 and CDR2 are MRHNA and SNTAGT. The CDR3 runs to 16 residues. The V segment lost 3 bases and the J segment 0 bases; nucleotides outside the gene matches: 2.

The rearrangement joins TRBV9 to TRBJ1-2; weak D call: TRBD1 (6 bases). CDR1 is SGDLS and CDR2 is YYNGEE in the germline V gene. Trimming removed 1 base from V and 4 bases from J, with 11 bases in between. The CDR3 is 14 residues long. The DNA of the CDR3 is TGTGCCAGCAGCGTATCGGACAGAAGCTATGGCTACACCTTC. Residues: CASSVSDRSYGYTF. The full variable domain, with the rest looked up from reference TRBV9 and TRBJ1-2, is DSGVTQTPKHLITATGQRVTLRCSPRSGDLSVYWYQQSLDQGLQFLIQYYNGEERAKGNILERFSAQQFPDLHSELNLSSLELGDSALYFCASSVSDRSYGYTFGSGTRLTVV.

The sample holds one count of this clone. The V call is TRBV18, the J call TRBJ2-7, with a weak D call TRBD1 (6 bases). CDR1 KGHSH and CDR2 LQKENI come from the germline V gene. The V gene lost 1 base and the J gene lost 4 bases, with 11 bases spanning the gap. The CDR3 runs to 14 residues. CDR3 DNA: TGTGCCAGCTCACCACAGGGGGTAAATTACGAGCAGTACTTC. Protein sequence: CASSPQGVNYEQYF.

This clone has just one count. V and J are TRBV9 and TRBJ2-1; 11 positions match TRBD2. CDR3 length: 15 residues. Germline V gene lookup returns CDR1 SGDLS and CDR2 YYNGEE. V lost 0 bases and J lost 7; bases outside the gene matches: 3. In DNA, the CDR3 is TGTGCCAGCAGCGTAGAGCTAGCGGGGGGAAATGAGCAGTTCTTC. It yields the protein CASSVELAGGNEQFF.

The rearrangement uses TRBV6-5 and TRBJ2-7, with TRBD2 matching over 10 bases. V shed 2 bases and J 5 bases; nucleotides not matched to a gene: 9. The CDR3 spans 16 residues. CDR1 and CDR2 from the germline V gene are MNHEY and SVGAGI. CDR3 in amino acids: CASSYLPPSGGHEQYF. The CDR3 bases are TGTGCCAGCAGTTACCTCCCCCCTAGCGGGGGCCACGAGCAGTACTTC.

Concerning this clone itself: The sample contains more than one DNA sequence encoding this CDR3. The chain has TRBV11-3 and TRBJ2-3, with 8 bases that match TRBD2. Germline CDR1 reads SGHNT; CDR2 reads YENEEA. Trimming removed 5 bases from V and 0 bases from J; junction bases left unmatched: 4. The CDR3 extends over 15 amino acids. CDR3 loop: CASSPRGGSTDTQYF. In DNA form, the CDR3 reads TGTGCCAGCAGCCCTCGCGGGGGGAGCACAGATACGCAGTATTTT.

V usage is TRBV7-9 and J usage is TRBJ2-7; D unresolved. Trimming cost V 6 bases and J 3 bases, with 12 bases left between them. This CDR3 is 13 amino acids long. CDR1 and CDR2 from the germline V gene are SEHNR and FQNEAQ (reference sequence). The CDR3 DNA reads as TGTGCCAGCAGTCTCACAGAGAACTACGAGCAGTACTTC. As protein: CASSLTENYEQYF.

This clone was recorded only once. The J gene is TRBJ1-2, the V gene TRBV6-5; 10 bases fit TRBD1. The J segment lost 7 bases and the V segment lost 5 bases, leaving 10 bases of the junction unmatched. Germline-derived CDR1 and CDR2 are MNHEY and SVGAGI. This CDR3 region has 15 residues. The CDR3 region has the DNA TGTGCCAGCAGTATCCGGGACAGGGGCGGCCGTGGCTACACCTTC. This translates into CASSIRDRGGRGYTF.